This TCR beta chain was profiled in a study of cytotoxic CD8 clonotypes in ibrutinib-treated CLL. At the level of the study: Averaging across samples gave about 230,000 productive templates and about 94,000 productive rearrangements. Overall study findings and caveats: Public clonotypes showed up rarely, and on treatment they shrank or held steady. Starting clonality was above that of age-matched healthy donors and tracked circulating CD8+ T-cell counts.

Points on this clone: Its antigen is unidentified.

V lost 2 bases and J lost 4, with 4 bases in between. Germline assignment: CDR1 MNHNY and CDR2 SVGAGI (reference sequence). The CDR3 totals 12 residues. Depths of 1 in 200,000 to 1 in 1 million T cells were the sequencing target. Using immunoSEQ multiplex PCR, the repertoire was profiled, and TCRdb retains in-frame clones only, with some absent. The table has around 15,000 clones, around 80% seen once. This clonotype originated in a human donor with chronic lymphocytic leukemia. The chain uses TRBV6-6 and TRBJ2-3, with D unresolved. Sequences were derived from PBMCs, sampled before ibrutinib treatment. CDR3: CASSYEADTQYF. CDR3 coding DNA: TGTGCCAGCAGTTACGAGGCAGATACGCAGTATTTT.